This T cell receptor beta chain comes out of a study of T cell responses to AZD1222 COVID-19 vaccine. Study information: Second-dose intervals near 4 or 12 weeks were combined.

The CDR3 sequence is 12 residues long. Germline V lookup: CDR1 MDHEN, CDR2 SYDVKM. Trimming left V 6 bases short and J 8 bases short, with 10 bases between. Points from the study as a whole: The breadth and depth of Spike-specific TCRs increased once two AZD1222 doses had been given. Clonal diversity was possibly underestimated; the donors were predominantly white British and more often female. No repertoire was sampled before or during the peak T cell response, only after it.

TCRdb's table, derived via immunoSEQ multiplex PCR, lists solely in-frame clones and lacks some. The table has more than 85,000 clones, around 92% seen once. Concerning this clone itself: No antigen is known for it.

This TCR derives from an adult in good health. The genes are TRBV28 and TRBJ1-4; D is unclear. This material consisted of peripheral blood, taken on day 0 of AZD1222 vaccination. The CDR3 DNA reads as TGTGCCAGCAGCGGGCCCCAAGAAAAACTGTTTTTT. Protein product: CASSGPQEKLFF.